These T cell receptor beta chains were read from a single sample in a study of vaccination and CD4 T cells after COVID-19. Their antigens remain unidentified. A single record per CDR3 protein comes from TCRdb applying MiXCR to the PCR reads. The repertoire consists of fewer than 12,000 distinct CDR3 sequences, with about 45% occurring once and the leading ten covering about a fifth. The sample taken for sequencing was CD4+ T cells from blood, cultured in vitro. The receptors come from a human donor who had recovered from COVID-19. Each CDR3 is given with its conserved first and last residue. Each record gives: J gene, D gene, V gene, CDR3 protein. D genes are given only for firm matches.

TRBJ1-2 NA TRBV6-5 CASSYQTTRSYGYTF
TRBJ2-3 NA TRBV7-9 CASSLRSDTQYF
TRBJ1-3 NA TRBV30 CAWSRGNTIYF
TRBJ1-1 NA TRBV7-9 CASALTVNTEAFF
TRBJ2-4 TRBD1 TRBV12-3/TRBV12-4 CASSLHRGTQKNIQYF
TRBJ2-4 NA TRBV11-3 CASSLEQRRDIQYF
TRBJ2-5 NA TRBV2 CATETPLTGGTQYF
TRBJ2-2 NA TRBV6-5 CASSYRRTLNTGELFF
TRBJ2-7 NA TRBV11-2 CASSSLVSYEQYF
TRBJ2-5 TRBD2 TRBV6-1 CASSPLAGRETQYF
TRBJ2-3 TRBD2 TRBV6-2/TRBV6-3 CASSYYGLAGGPTDTQYF
TRBJ2-4 NA TRBV5-4 CASREAPGENIQYF
TRBJ1-2 NA TRBV23-1 CASSPDSPNYGYTF
TRBJ2-2 TRBD1 TRBV2 CASRSGTGWSGELFF
TRBJ2-7 TRBD1 TRBV2 CASSEAGGAPRGYEQYF
TRBJ1-3 NA TRBV11-2 CASSLRGTGNTIYF
TRBJ2-3 TRBD2 TRBV6-1 CASKKAGGFTDTQYF
TRBJ2-7 NA TRBV7-9 CASSSWRGRLAEQYF
TRBJ2-7 NA TRBV10-3 CATSDKKAVYEQYF
TRBJ2-6 NA TRBV6-1 CASSGIGASGANVLTF
TRBJ1-1 TRBD1 TRBV24-1 CASDRGISHRHLMNTEAFF
TRBJ1-1 TRBD1 TRBV7-9 CASSSYRGRRGTEAFF
TRBJ2-7 TRBD2 TRBV25-1 CASSRAGETSYEQYF
TRBJ2-7 NA TRBV7-2 CASSPEDRSIYEQYF
TRBJ2-3 NA TRBV6-1 CASSDDLTDTQYF
TRBJ1-3 TRBD1 TRBV7-9 CASSLGQGITGNTIYF
TRBJ2-5 NA TRBV7-2 CASSSLQETQYF
TRBJ2-1 NA TRBV20-1 CSAVQLARYNEQFF
TRBJ1-1 TRBD1 TRBV7-6 CASGQDLNTEAFF
TRBJ2-3 TRBD2 TRBV11-2 CASSLLGGVGGQYF
TRBJ1-6 TRBD1 TRBV7-8 CASSGGQGYSPLHF
TRBJ2-2 TRBD1 TRBV11-2 CASSLQGANTGELFF
TRBJ1-3 NA TRBV29-1 CSVGPSLGNTIYF
TRBJ1-6 NA TRBV7-8 CASSFGQPPVALHF
TRBJ1-1 NA TRBV6-5 CASSYSTIDLEAFF
TRBJ2-7 NA TRBV10-3 CAVLKRGSYEQYF